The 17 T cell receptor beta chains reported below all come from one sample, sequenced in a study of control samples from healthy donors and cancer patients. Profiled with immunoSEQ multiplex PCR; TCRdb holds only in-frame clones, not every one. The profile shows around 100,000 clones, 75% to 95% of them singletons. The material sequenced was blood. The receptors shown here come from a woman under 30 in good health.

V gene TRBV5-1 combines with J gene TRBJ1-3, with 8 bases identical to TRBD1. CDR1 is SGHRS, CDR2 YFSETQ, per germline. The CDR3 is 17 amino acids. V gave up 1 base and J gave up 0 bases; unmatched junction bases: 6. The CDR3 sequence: CASSLRGDRSSGNTIYF. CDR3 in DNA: TGCGCCAGCAGCTTGAGAGGGGACAGGAGCTCTGGAAACACCATATATTTT. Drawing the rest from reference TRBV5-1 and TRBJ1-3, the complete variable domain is KAGVTQTPRYLIKTRGQQVTLSCSPISGHRSVSWYQQTPGQGLQFLFEYFSETQRNKGNFPGRFSGRQFSNSRSEMNVSTLELGDSALYLCASSLRGDRSSGNTIYFGEGSWLTVV.

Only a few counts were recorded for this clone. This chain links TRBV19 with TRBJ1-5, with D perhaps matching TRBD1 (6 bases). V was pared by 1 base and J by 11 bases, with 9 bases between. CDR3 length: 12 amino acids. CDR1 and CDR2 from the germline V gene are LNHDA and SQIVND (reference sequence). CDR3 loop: CASSIGGTTQHF. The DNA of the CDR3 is TGTGCCAGTAGTATAGGTGGGACAACCCAGCATTTT.

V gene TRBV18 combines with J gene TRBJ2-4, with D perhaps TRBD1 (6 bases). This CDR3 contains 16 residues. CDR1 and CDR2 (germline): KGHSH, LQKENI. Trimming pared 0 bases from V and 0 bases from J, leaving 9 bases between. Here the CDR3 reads CASSPPGALAKNIQYF. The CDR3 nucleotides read TGTGCCAGCTCACCACCGGGGGCCCTAGCCAAAAACATTCAGTACTTC.

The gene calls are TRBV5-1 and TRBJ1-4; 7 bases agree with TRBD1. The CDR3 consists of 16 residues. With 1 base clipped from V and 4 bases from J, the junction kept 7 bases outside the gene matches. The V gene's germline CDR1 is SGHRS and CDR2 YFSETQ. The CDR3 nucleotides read TGCGCCAGCAGCTTGTTTCCGACAGGGCGTAATGAAAAACTGTTTTTT. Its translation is CASSLFPTGRNEKLFF. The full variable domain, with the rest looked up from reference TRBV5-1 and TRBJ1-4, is KAGVTQTPRYLIKTRGQQVTLSCSPISGHRSVSWYQQTPGQGLQFLFEYFSETQRNKGNFPGRFSGRQFSNSRSEMNVSTLELGDSALYLCASSLFPTGRNEKLFFGSGTQLSVL.

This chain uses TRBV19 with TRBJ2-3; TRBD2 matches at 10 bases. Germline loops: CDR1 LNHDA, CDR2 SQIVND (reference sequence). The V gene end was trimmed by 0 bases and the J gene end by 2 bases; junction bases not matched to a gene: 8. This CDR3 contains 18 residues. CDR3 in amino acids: CASSIDLPSGGLTDTQYF. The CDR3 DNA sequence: TGTGCCAGTAGTATAGATCTTCCTAGCGGGGGCCTCACAGATACGCAGTATTTT.

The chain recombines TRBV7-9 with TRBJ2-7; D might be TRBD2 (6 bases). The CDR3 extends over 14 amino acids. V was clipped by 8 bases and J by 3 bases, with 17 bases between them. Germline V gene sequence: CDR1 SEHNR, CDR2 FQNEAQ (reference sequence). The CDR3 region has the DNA TGTGCCAGCCAATCCGCAGGGAGGTTCTACGAGCAGTACTTC. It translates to CASQSAGRFYEQYF.

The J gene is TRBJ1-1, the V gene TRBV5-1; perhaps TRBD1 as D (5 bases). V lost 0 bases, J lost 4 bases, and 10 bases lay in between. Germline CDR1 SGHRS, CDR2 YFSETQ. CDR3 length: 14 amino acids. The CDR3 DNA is TGCGCCAGCAGCTTGGGGGGCCAAAGCACTGAAGCTTTCTTT. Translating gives CASSLGGQSTEAFF.

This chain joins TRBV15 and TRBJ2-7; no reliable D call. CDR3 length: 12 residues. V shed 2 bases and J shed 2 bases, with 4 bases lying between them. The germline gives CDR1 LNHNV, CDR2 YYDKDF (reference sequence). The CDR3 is CATSRSPYEQYF. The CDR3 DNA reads TGTGCCACCAGCAGATCTCCCTACGAGCAGTACTTC.

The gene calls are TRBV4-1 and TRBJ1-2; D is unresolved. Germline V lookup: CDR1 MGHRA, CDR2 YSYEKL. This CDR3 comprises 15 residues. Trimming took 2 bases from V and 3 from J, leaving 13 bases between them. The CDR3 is CASSQSAGNDYGYTF. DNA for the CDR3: TGCGCCAGCAGCCAATCAGCGGGGAACGACTATGGCTACACCTTC.

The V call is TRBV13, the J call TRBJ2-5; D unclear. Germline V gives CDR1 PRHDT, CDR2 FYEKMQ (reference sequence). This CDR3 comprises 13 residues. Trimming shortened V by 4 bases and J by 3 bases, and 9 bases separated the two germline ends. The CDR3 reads CASSYDKEETQYF. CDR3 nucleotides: TGTGCCAGCAGCTACGACAAAGAAGAGACCCAGTACTTC.

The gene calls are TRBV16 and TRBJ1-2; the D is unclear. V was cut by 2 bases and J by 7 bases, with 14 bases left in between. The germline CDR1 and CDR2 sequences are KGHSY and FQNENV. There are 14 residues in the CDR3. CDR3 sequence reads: CASSQNSDYGGYTF. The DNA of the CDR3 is TGTGCCAGCAGCCAAAATTCGGACTATGGTGGCTACACCTTC.

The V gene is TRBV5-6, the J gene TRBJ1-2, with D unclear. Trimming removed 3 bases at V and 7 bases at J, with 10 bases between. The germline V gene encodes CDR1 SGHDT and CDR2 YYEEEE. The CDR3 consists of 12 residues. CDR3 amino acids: CASSYRGGGYTF. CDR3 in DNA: TGTGCCAGCAGCTATCGCGGTGGTGGCTACACCTTC. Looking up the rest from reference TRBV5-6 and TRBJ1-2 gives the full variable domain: DAGVTQSPTHLIKTRGQQVTLRCSPKSGHDTVSWYQQALGQGPQFIFQYYEEEERQRGNFPDRFSGHQFPNYSSELNVNALLLGDSALYLCASSYRGGGYTFGSGTRLTVV.

This CDR3 reads CASSFLGSYGYTF. The CDR3 DNA follows: TGTGCCAGCAGCTTTTTGGGGAGTTATGGCTACACCTTC. The chain uses TRBV5-6 and TRBJ1-2, with unresolved D. The ends were cut back, 2 bases at V and 5 bases at J, with 10 bases in the middle. The CDR3 spans 13 residues. Looked up from germline, CDR1 is SGHDT and CDR2 is YYEEEE.

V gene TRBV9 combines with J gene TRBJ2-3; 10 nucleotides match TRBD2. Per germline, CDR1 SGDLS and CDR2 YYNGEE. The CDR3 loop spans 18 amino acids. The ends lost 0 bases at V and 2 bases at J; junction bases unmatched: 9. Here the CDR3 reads CASSVEGLAGDLTDTQYF. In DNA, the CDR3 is TGTGCCAGCAGCGTAGAAGGGCTAGCGGGAGACCTCACAGATACGCAGTATTTT.

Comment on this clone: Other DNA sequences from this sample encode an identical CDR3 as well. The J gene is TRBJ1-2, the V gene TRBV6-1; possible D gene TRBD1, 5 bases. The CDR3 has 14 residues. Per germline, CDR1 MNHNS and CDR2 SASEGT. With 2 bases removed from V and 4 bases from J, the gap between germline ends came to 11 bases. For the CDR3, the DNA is TGTGCCAGCAGTGAAAGAACAGGCGGCTATGGCTACACCTTC. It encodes CASSERTGGYGYTF.

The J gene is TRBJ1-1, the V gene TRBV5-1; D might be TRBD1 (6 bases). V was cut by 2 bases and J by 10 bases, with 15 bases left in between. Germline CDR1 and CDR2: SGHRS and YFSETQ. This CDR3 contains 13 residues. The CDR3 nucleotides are TGCGCCAGCAGCTTAGCAGGGGCGGAGGGAGCTTTCTTT. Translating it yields CASSLAGAEGAFF.

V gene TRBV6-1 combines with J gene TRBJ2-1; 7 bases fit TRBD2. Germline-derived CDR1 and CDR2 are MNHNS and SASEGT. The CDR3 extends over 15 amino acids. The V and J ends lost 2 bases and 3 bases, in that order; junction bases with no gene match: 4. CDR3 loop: CASSELADNYNEQFF. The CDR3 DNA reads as TGTGCCAGCAGTGAACTAGCGGACAACTACAATGAGCAGTTCTTC.